The sequence of this TCR beta chain was determined in a study of identical twins. In this sample, this clonotype turned up a few times. Antigen specificity is unknown. TCRdb re-derived calls from the 5' RACE reads in MiXCR, one entry per CDR3 protein. The table records 420,000 or so distinct CDR3 sequences, roughly 18% of them present only once. Study results and caveats: Models underestimated TCR alpha sharing (out-of-frame) in monozygotic twins. Conclusions rested on cross-sectional statistics rather than following the same donors.

This CDR3 spans 16 amino acids. Germline CDR1 is DFQATT and CDR2 is SNEGSKA (reference sequence). V lost 2 bases, J lost 1 base, and 6 bases stayed unmatched. The specimen was naive T cells sorted from blood. This TCR was recovered from a man aged 50 to 59 in good health. The J gene is TRBJ2-3, the V gene TRBV20-1; 10 nucleotides match TRBD2. CDR3 nucleotides: TGCAGTGCTAGACTCCCGCTAGCGGGAGGCACAGATACGCAGTATTTT. This encodes CSARLPLAGGTDTQYF.